The 16 T cell receptor beta chains given below trace back to one sample, sequenced in a study of T cells after posttransplantation cyclophosphamide. Busulfan-fludarabine conditioning, marrow transplant, and cyclophosphamide on days +3 and +4 were administered. Method: immunoSEQ multiplex PCR; TCRdb's copy keeps in-frame clones and lacks some. The table lists fewer than 45,000 clones, around 78% of them singletons. Sequencing was performed on CD4+ T cells sorted from blood, taken approximately 2,000 days after a stem cell transplant with posttransplant cyclophosphamide. The receptor source for this set is a female patient between 35 and 55 years old who received an allogeneic stem cell transplant from a related donor, was CMV-positive, and had no GVHD. The graft donor may be the source of some T cells.

The gene calls are TRBV18 and TRBJ2-7; 12 positions agree with TRBD1. The V and J ends lost 5 bases and 5 bases, in that order; junction bases with no gene match: 10. This CDR3 is 16 amino acids long. Per the germline V gene, CDR1 is KGHSH and CDR2 is LQKENI. CDR3 region: CASSSSGTGGYHEQYF. The CDR3 region has the DNA TGTGCCAGCTCATCCTCCGGGACAGGGGGCTACCACGAGCAGTACTTC.

This sequence joins TRBV15 and TRBJ1-2; TRBD1 aligns across 8 bases. The CDR3 runs to 15 residues. Trimming cost V 0 bases and J 2 bases; bases outside gene matches: 2. Germline V gene lookup returns CDR1 LNHNV and CDR2 YYDKDF (reference sequence). Written as DNA, the CDR3 is TGTGCCACCAGCAGAGAGGGACAGGCAAACTATGGCTACACCTTC. Its protein is CATSREGQANYGYTF.

V is TRBV15 and J is TRBJ1-3; unclear D gene. The CDR3 is made up of 16 amino acids. Trimming took 1 base from V and 0 from J, leaving 10 bases between them. CDR1 and CDR2 from the germline V gene are LNHNV and YYDKDF (reference sequence). The CDR3 region is CATSRALDFSGNTIYF. DNA for the CDR3: TGTGCCACCAGCAGAGCCTTAGACTTCTCTGGAAACACCATATATTTT.

This clone was observed a handful of times. At one end, the junction sequence differs from germline, possibly due to a read error. The chain has TRBV6-5 and TRBJ1-6, with a weak D call TRBD1 (5 bases). The CDR3 covers 13 residues. Germline loops: CDR1 MNHEY, CDR2 SVGAGI. The CDR3 loop reads CSSRQGGNSPLHF. CDR3 nucleotides: TGCTCATCGCGGCAGGGCGGTAATTCACCCCTCCACTTT.

The chain carries TRBV10-3 and TRBJ2-5; TRBD2 is a possible D gene (5 bases). CDR1 is ENHRY, CDR2 SYGVKD, per germline. There are 11 residues in the CDR3. Trimming stripped 10 bases from V and 5 bases from J, with 11 bases between. CDR3 protein: CATPRGETQYF. In DNA form, the CDR3 reads TGTGCCACACCCAGAGGGGAGACCCAGTACTTC.

The chain joins TRBV12-5 to TRBJ2-2, with a possible D match to TRBD1 (5 bases). Trimming took off 2 bases at V and 0 bases at J, with 7 bases between the two ends. Per germline, CDR1 LGHNT and CDR2 FRNRAP. CDR3 length: 15 residues. Here the CDR3 reads CASGLQGTNTGELFF. DNA of the CDR3: TGTGCTAGTGGTTTGCAGGGAACGAACACCGGGGAGCTGTTTTTT.

The chain uses TRBV18 and TRBJ2-7, with 8 bases identical to TRBD1. The CDR3 loop spans 14 amino acids. The V gene's germline CDR1 is KGHSH and CDR2 LQKENI. Trimming removed 1 base from V and 3 bases from J; junction bases left unmatched: 2. CDR3 DNA: TGTGCCAGCTCACCACAGGGACAGGACTACGAGCAGTACTTC. Translated, it gives CASSPQGQDYEQYF. Combining the CDR3 with reference TRBV18 and TRBJ2-7 gives the whole variable domain NAGVMQNPRHLVRRRGQEARLRCSPMKGHSHVYWYRQLPEEGLKFMVYLQKENIIDESGMPKERFSAEFPKEGPSILRIQQVVRGDSAAYFCASSPQGQDYEQYFGPGTRLTVT.

This clone turned up a few times. The chain is built from TRBV4-1 and TRBJ1-2; possibly TRBD1 for D (5 bases). The ends were cut back, 4 bases at V and 5 bases at J, with 17 bases in the middle. Germline V gene lookup returns CDR1 MGHRA and CDR2 YSYEKL. The CDR3 runs to 15 residues. As DNA, the CDR3 is TGCGCCAGCAGCCCTAACCAGGCAGGGTCGTATGGCTACACCTTC. It specifies CASSPNQAGSYGYTF.

The chain couples TRBV28 to TRBJ1-6; possibly TRBD1 for D (6 bases). The germline V and J ends were trimmed by 4 bases and 6 bases, with 16 bases remaining between them. This CDR3 is 16 amino acids long. The germline gives CDR1 MDHEN, CDR2 SYDVKM. For the CDR3, the DNA is TGTGCCAGCAGTTCGTCACAGGGTTTAGGTAATTCACCCCTCCACTTT. Protein: CASSSSQGLGNSPLHF. Together with reference TRBV28 and TRBJ1-6, the CDR3 gives the full variable domain: DVKVTQSSRYLVKRTGEKVFLECVQDMDHENMFWYRQDPGLGLRLIYFSYDVKMKEKGDIPEGYSVSREKKERFSLILESASTNQTSMYLCASSSSQGLGNSPLHFGNGTRLTVT.

CDR3 in DNA: TGTGCCAGCAGGTCTAACGGGTTGGTGAAGGCTGAAGCTTTCTTT. It specifies CASRSNGLVKAEAFF. V and J are TRBV27 and TRBJ1-1; D call uncertain. The CDR3 is 15 residues long. Germline V gives CDR1 MNHEY, CDR2 SMNVEV (reference sequence). V lost 6 bases to trimming and J lost 6 bases, with 20 bases between them.

This clone was recorded at least ten times. The chain combines TRBV28 with TRBJ1-3, with D maybe TRBD1 (5 bases). CDR1 and CDR2 from the germline V gene are MDHEN and SYDVKM. The V end lost 8 bases, the J end lost 0 bases, and 11 bases lay between the germline ends. The CDR3 contains 14 residues. The CDR3 spells CASGSTASGNTIYF. The CDR3 DNA reads TGTGCCAGCGGATCGACAGCCTCTGGAAACACCATATATTTT.

The chain joins TRBV2 to TRBJ2-4, with TRBD1 matching over 9 bases. The CDR3 covers 15 residues. CDR1 and CDR2 from the germline V gene are SNHLY and FYNNEI. The junction had 8 bases not matched to a gene; V was cut back by 6 bases and J by 5 bases. In nucleotides, the CDR3 is TGTGCCAGCAGAAGACAGGGGGATCTCCAAAACATTCAGTACTTC. Translating gives CASRRQGDLQNIQYF.

The chain's CDR3 is CASRRDSRGNQPQHF. CDR3 DNA sequence: TGTGCCAGCAGACGGGACAGCCGGGGCAATCAGCCCCAGCATTTT. The chain joins TRBV27 to TRBJ1-5, with 7 positions matching TRBD1. Germline V gene lookup returns CDR1 MNHEY and CDR2 SMNVEV (reference sequence). After removal of 6 bases from V and 2 bases from J, the junction contained 7 bases not matched to a gene. This CDR3 spans 15 amino acids.

The chain carries TRBV27 and TRBJ2-5; no clear D. The CDR3 runs to 14 residues. V lost 5 bases to trimming and J lost 4 bases, with 14 bases between them. The V gene's germline CDR1 is MNHEY and CDR2 SMNVEV (reference sequence). The CDR3 DNA sequence: TGTGCCAGCAGTGAAGCGTACATGGGAGAGACCCAGTACTTC. Its protein is CASSEAYMGETQYF.

This CDR3 is CASSPRVWETQYF. Here the CDR3 DNA reads TGTGCCAGCAGCCCCAGGGTTTGGGAGACCCAGTACTTC. The chain employs TRBV7-2 and TRBJ2-5; TRBD1 is a possible D gene (5 bases). The germline V gene encodes CDR1 SGHTA and CDR2 FQGNSA. The CDR3 contains 13 residues. V shed 5 bases and J shed 5 bases, with 12 bases lying between them.

This sequence joins TRBV5-1 and TRBJ2-7; 7 positions match TRBD2. Trimming cost V 2 bases and J 3 bases; bases outside gene matches: 5. Germline CDR1 is SGHRS and CDR2 is YFSETQ. This CDR3 spans 14 amino acids. This CDR3 reads CASSLGAGVYEQYF. The CDR3 nucleotides are TGCGCCAGCAGCTTAGGTGCGGGAGTCTACGAGCAGTACTTC.